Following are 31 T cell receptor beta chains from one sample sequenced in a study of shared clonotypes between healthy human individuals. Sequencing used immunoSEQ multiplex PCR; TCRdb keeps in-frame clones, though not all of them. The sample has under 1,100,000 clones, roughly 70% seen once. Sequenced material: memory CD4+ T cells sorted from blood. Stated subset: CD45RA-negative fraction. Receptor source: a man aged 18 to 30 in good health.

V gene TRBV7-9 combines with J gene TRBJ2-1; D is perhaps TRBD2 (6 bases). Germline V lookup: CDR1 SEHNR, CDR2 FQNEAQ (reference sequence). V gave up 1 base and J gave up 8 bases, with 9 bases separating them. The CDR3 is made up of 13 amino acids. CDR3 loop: CASSLGGIYEQFF. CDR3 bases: TGTGCCAGCAGCTTAGGCGGGATTTATGAGCAGTTCTTC.

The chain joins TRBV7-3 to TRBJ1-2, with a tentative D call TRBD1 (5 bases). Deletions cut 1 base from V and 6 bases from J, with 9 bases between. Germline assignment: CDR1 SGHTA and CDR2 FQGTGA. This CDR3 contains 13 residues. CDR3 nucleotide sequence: TGTGCCAGCAGCTTAAGTGGGGGAGATGGCTACACCTTC. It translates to CASSLSGGDGYTF.

The CDR3 sequence is CASSFRGGGTDTQYF. CDR3 bases: TGTGCCAGCAGTTTCCGCGGGGGGGGGACAGATACGCAGTATTTT. The gene calls are TRBV28 and TRBJ2-3; TRBD2 matches at 9 bases. J was trimmed by 3 bases and V by 3 bases; bases with no gene match: 4. The CDR3 consists of 15 residues. Germline CDR1 and CDR2: MDHEN and SYDVKM.

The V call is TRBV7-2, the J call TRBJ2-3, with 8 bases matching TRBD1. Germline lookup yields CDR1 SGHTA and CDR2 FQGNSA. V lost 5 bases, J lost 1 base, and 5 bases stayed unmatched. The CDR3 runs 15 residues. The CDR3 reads CASSQGAGCTDTQYF. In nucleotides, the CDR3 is TGTGCCAGCAGCCAGGGGGCGGGATGCACAGATACGCAGTATTTT.

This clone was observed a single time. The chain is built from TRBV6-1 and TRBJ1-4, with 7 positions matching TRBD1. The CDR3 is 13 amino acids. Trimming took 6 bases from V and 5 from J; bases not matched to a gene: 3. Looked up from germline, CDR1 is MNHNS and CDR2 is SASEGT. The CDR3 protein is CASRGQLNEKLFF. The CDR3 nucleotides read TGTGCCAGCAGGGGACAGTTAAATGAAAAACTGTTTTTT.

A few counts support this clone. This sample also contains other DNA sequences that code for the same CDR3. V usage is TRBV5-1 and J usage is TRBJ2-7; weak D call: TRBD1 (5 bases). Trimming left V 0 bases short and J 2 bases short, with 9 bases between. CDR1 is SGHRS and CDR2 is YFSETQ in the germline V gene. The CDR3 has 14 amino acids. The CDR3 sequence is CASSLEGLPYEQYF. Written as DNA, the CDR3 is TGCGCCAGCAGCTTGGAGGGGCTGCCCTACGAGCAGTACTTC.

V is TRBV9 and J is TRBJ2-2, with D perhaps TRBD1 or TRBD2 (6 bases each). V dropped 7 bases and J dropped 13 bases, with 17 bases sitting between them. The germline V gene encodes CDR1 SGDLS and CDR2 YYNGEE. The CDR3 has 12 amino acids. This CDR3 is CASSVGAGWLFF. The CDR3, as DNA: TGTGCCAGCTCCGTGGGGGCGGGGTGGCTGTTTTTT.

The CDR3 DNA sequence: TGTGCCAGCAATCTTAGGGGCTCTGCGCAAGAGACCCAGTACTTC. Translated, it gives CASNLRGSAQETQYF. J is TRBJ2-5 and V is TRBV6-1; tentatively, D is TRBD1 (5 bases). Trimming cost V 7 bases and J 2 bases, with 17 bases left between them. This CDR3 is 15 amino acids long. From germline, CDR1 is MNHNS and CDR2 SASEGT.

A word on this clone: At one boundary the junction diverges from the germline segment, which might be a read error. CDR3 region: CASSEGRVVF. DNA for the CDR3: TGTGCCAGCAGCGAGGGGCGGGTAGTCTTC. The chain combines TRBV6-5 with TRBJ1-2; tentatively, D is TRBD1 (5 bases). The length of the CDR3 is 10 residues. Germline-derived CDR1 and CDR2 are MNHEY and SVGAGI.

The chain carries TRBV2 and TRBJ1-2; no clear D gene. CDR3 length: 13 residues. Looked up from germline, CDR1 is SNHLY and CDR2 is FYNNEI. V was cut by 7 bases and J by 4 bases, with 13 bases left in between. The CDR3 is CASKAADVYGYTF. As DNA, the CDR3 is TGTGCCAGCAAGGCGGCGGACGTCTATGGCTACACCTTC.

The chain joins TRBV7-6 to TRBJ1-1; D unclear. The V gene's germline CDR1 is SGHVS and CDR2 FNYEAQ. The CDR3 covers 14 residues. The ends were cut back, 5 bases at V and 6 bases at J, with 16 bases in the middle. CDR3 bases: TGTGCCAGCAGCCCCCGACCCGGTGGTGCTGAAGCTTTCTTT. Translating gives CASSPRPGGAEAFF.

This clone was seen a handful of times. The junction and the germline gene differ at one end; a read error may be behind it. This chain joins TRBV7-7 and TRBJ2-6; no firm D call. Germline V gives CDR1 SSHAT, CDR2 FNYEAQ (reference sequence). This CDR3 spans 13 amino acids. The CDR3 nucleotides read TGTGCTAGCAGCTCAGGTGGGGCCAACGTCCTGACTTTC. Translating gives CASSSGGANVLTF.

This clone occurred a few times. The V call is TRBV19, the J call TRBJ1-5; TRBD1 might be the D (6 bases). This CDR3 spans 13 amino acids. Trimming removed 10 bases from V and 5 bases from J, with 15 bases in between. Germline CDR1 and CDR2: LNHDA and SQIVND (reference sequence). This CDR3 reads CATRDIPYQPQHF. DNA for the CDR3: TGTGCCACTAGGGACATTCCTTATCAGCCCCAGCATTTT.

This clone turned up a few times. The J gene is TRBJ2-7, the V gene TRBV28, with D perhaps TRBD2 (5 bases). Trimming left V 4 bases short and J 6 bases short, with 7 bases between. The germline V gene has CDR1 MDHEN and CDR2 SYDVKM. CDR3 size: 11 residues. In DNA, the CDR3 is TGTGCCAGCAGTTGGAGGCGCGAGCAGTACTTC. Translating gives CASSWRREQYF.

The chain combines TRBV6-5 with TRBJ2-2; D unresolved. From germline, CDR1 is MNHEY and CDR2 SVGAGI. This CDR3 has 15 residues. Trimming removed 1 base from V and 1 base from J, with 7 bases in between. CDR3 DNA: TGTGCCAGCAGTTACTTTAAGGGGAACACCGGGGAGCTGTTTTTT. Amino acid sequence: CASSYFKGNTGELFF.

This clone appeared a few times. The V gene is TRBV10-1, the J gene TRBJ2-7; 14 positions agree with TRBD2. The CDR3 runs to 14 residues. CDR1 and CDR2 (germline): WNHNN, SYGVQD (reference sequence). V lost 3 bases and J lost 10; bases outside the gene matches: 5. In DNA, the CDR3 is TGCGCCAGCAGTGACACAGGGACTAGCGGGGGACAGTACTTC. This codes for CASSDTGTSGGQYF.

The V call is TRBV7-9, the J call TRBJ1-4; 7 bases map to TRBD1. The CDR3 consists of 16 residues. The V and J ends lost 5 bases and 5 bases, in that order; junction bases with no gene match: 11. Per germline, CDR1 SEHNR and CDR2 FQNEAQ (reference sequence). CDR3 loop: CASSVGTGDRNEKLFF. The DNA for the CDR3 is TGTGCCAGCAGCGTAGGAACAGGGGACCGAAATGAAAAACTGTTTTTT.

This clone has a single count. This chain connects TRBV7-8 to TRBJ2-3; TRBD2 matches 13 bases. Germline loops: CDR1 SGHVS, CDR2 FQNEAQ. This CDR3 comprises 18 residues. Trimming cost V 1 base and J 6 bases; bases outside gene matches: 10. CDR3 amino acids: CASSLEGGLAGALDTQYF. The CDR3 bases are TGTGCCAGCAGCTTAGAGGGTGGACTAGCGGGAGCCCTGGATACGCAGTATTTT.

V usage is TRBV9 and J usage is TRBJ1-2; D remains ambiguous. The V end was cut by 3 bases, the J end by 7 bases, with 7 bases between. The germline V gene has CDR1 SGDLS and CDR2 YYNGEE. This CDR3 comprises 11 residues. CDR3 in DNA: TGTGCCAGCAGCGATGCGGCTGGCTACACCTTC. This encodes CASSDAAGYTF. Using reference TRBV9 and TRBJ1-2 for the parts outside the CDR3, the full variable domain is DSGVTQTPKHLITATGQRVTLRCSPRSGDLSVYWYQQSLDQGLQFLIQYYNGEERAKGNILERFSAQQFPDLHSELNLSSLELGDSALYFCASSDAAGYTFGSGTRLTVV.

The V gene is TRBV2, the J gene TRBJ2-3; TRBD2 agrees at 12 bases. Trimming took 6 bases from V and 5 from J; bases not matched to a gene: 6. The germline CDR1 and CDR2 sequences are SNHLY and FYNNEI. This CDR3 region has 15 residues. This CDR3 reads CASRRLAGAEDTQYF. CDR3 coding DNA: TGTGCCAGCAGGCGACTAGCGGGGGCCGAAGATACGCAGTATTTT. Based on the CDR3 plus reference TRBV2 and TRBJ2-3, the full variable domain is EPEVTQTPSHQVTQMGQEVILRCVPISNHLYFYWYRQILGQKVEFLVSFYNNEISEKSEIFDDQFSVERPDGSNFTLKIRSTKLEDSAMYFCASRRLAGAEDTQYFGPGTRLTVL.

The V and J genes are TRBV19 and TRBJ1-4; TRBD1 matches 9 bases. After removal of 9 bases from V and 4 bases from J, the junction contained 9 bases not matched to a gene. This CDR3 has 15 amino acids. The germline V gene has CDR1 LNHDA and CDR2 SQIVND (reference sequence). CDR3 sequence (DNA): TGTGCCAGCACGGGACAGACAGGGGGTAATGAAAAACTGTTTTTT. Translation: CASTGQTGGNEKLFF.

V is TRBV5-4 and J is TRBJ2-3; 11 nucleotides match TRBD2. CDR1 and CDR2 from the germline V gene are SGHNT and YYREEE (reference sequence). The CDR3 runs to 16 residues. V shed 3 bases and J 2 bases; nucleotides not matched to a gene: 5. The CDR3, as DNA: TGTGCCAGCAGCTCGCAGACTAGCGGGGCCACAGATACGCAGTATTTT. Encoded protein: CASSSQTSGATDTQYF. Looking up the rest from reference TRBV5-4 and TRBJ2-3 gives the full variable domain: ETGVTQSPTHLIKTRGQQVTLRCSSQSGHNTVSWYQQALGQGPQFIFQYYREEENGRGNFPPRFSGLQFPNYSSELNVNALELDDSALYLCASSSQTSGATDTQYFGPGTRLTVL.

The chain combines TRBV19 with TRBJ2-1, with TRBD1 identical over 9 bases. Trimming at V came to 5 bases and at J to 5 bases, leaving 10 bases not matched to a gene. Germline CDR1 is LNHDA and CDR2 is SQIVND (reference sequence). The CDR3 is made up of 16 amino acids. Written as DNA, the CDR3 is TGTGCCAGTAGTCTAATCCCGGGACAGGGAAACAATGAGCAGTTCTTC. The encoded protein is CASSLIPGQGNNEQFF.

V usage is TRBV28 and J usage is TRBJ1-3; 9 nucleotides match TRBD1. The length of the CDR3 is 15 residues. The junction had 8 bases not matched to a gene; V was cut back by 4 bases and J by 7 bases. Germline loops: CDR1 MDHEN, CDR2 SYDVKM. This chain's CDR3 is CASSSGQGQGNTIYF. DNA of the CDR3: TGTGCCAGCAGTTCAGGACAGGGGCAAGGCAACACCATATATTTT.

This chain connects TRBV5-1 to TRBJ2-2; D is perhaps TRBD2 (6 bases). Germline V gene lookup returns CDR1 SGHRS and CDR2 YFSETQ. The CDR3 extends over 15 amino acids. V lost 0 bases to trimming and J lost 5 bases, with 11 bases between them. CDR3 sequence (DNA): TGCGCCAGCAGCTTGGACGCGGGGCGGACCGGGGAGCTGTTTTTT. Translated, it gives CASSLDAGRTGELFF. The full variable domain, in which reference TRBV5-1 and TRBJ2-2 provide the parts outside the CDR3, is KAGVTQTPRYLIKTRGQQVTLSCSPISGHRSVSWYQQTPGQGLQFLFEYFSETQRNKGNFPGRFSGRQFSNSRSEMNVSTLELGDSALYLCASSLDAGRTGELFFGEGSRLTVL.

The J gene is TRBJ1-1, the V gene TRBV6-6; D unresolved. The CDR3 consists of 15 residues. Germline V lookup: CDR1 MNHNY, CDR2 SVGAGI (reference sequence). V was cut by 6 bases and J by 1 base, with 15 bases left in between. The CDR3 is CASSPQHIKNTEAFF. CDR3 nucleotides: TGTGCCAGCAGCCCTCAGCACATAAAGAACACTGAAGCTTTCTTT.

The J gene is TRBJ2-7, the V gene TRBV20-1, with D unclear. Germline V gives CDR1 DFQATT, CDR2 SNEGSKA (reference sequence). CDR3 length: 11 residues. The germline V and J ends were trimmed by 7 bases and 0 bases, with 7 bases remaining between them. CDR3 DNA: TGCAGTGTTCCGGGCTCCTACGAGCAGTACTTC. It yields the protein CSVPGSYEQYF.

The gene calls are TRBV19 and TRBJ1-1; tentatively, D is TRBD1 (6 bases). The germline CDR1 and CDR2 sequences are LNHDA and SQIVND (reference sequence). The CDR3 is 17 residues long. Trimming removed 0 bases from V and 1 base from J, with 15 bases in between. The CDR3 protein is CASSIDPRQVWNTEAFF. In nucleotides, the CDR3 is TGTGCCAGTAGTATAGATCCCCGACAGGTCTGGAACACTGAAGCTTTCTTT.

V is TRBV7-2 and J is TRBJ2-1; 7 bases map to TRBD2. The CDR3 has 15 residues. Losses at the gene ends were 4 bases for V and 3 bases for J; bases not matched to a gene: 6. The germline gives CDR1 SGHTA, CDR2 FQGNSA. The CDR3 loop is CASSSQRGLYNEQFF. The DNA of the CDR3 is TGTGCCAGCAGCTCGCAGCGGGGCCTCTACAATGAGCAGTTCTTC.

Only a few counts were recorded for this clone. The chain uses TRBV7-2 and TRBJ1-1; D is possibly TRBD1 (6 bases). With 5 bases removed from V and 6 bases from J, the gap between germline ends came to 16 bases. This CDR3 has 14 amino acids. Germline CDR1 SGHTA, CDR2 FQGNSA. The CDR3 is CASSARRGLSEAFF. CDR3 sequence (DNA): TGTGCCAGCAGCGCACGCAGGGGCCTCTCTGAAGCTTTCTTT.

The CDR3 loop is CASSHEGLQFF. CDR3 nucleotides: TGCGCCAGCAGCCACGAGGGACTCCAGTTCTTC. The chain links TRBV4-3 to TRBJ2-1, with a weak D call TRBD2 (6 bases). The germline V gene has CDR1 LGHNA and CDR2 YSLEER. With 3 bases removed from V and 13 bases from J, the gap between germline ends came to 10 bases. This CDR3 has 11 residues.